The present T cell receptor beta chain was sequenced within a study of radiation and T cells in renal cell carcinoma (dated by TCRdb to the early 2020s). Study-wide context: In total, 50 or so samples, comprising some 25 tumors and approximately 27 peripheral blood samples, were subjected to TCR beta sequencing. The final blood draw was performed at 4 weeks after radiation, at the same time as nephrectomy. A total of 4 million to 5 million unique CDR3 nucleotide sequences, encoding 2,658,974 unique CDR3 amino acid sequences, were found across all 50 or so samples.

This specimen's time point label, interpreted: blood 4 weeks post-SBRT, at nephrectomy. Taken with the paper, the label for treatment or condition translates to: 15 Gy SBRT to primary tumor, nephrectomy 4 weeks later. The samples were drawn from a clinical trial, where primary renal cell carcinomas were treated with 15 Gy of stereotactic body radiation therapy and then removed by nephrectomy 4 weeks afterward. Serial peripheral blood from radiation-treated patients was sampled at baseline, 2 weeks and 4 weeks after SBRT to track tumor-enriched clonotypes. All patients had renal cell carcinoma with clear cell pathology. Genomic DNA for TCR sequencing was prepared using the QIAamp DNA Blood Mini Kit (Qiagen). Only samples passing all quality control checks were included in the analyses. Following the manufacturer's recommendations, the immunoSEQ kit was used to generate TCR beta libraries from genomic DNA. To prepare libraries, a first multiplex PCR with proprietary primers was run, followed by a second PCR that added unique barcodes, and a bead cleanup was done after each round. Each sample batch included a kit-provided positive control reaction and a negative control reaction. The final libraries underwent checking on an Agilent 4200 TapeStation D1000 ScreenTape, volumetric pooling, and quantification by qPCR. Sequencing ran on an Illumina NextSeq500 with a MidOutput 150-cycle cartridge, using 156 Read1 and 15 Index1 cycles with kit custom primers. The pooled library was loaded at around 1.1 pM with a roughly 20% PhiX control spike-in. Per the original workflow: Vendor-processed data were analyzed in R, and a clonotype was defined as all T cells sharing the same CDR3 nucleotide sequence. For clone abundance analyses, frequencies were normalized to the 10,000 most abundant clones per sample. Public T cell clones, averaging fewer than five per sample, were removed before analysis. Tumor-enriched clonotypes and baseline blood-enriched clonotypes were defined as those with an abundance difference of at least 32-fold between compartments. A beta-binomial differential abundance model was used to identify clonotypes that expanded or contracted between blood time points. Tumor-blood repertoire similarity was measured with the Baroni-Urbani and Buser coefficient, and group comparisons used two-tailed Wilcoxon tests in R. Drawn from immuneACCESS, this table holds only the in-frame rearrangements with V and J called that TCRdb kept. Clones are partly lost; checked studies trace under half to an unresolved V gene and leave the rest unexplained. The D gene and trimming were derived from the DNA, and the V and J assignments and clone size from that table. A total of 50,000 to 65,000 clones appear in this sample, about 80% of them only once. The ten largest clones add up to approximately 6.8% of the sample.

General conclusions and limits of the study: Tracking of blood repertoire dynamics stopped at about 4 weeks after treatment, with no follow-up past that point. Effects of radiation dose or scheduling on the TCR repertoire could not be addressed with the single-armed trial design. In blood, the top tumor clonotypes increased from baseline to 2 weeks after radiation and then shrank by 4 weeks, which suggests a temporary expansion of tumor-resident clones. Because pretreatment tumor biopsies were not available, the study could not determine whether clonotypes were already present within the tumor at baseline.

The V and J ends are trimmed by 5 bases and 6 bases, leaving 10 bases between them. The CDR3 goes from the cysteine to the phenylalanine over 13 residues. Of the read, only the CDR3 DNA is kept; its 39 bases are in frame from base 1. According to the germline V gene, CDR1 reads LGHNA and CDR2 reads YNFKEQ. This clone was seen a few times. Its antigen is currently not known. No quality values exist for individual bases; no much larger clone is one base distant. The input for sequencing was blood, taken from a patient whose treatment included radiotherapy and nephrectomy. Recombination joined TRBV4-2 with TRBJ2-2, with the D segment identity uncertain. The receptor comes from a man between 60 and 75 years old with renal cell carcinoma. The CDR3 has the sequence CASSSTPPGELFF. The DNA is TGTGCCAGCAGCTCCACCCCGCCCGGGGAGCTGTTTTTT.